Presented here are 5 T cell receptor beta chains from one specimen sequenced in a study of blood T cell repertoires in COVID-19. Profiled with immunoSEQ multiplex PCR; TCRdb holds only in-frame clones, not every one. The profile covers 200,000 to 250,000 clones, with more than 70% appearing a single time and around 3.5% taken by the ten largest. The sequenced material came from peripheral blood. The receptors were sampled from a woman aged 80 or over with acute or convalescent COVID-19.

In its sample, this clone was seen once. This sample also contains other DNA sequences that code for the same CDR3. V usage is TRBV27 and J usage is TRBJ1-4, with D maybe TRBD1 (6 bases). The CDR3 contains 14 residues. Between the trimmed V and J ends, which lost 2 bases and 8 bases, there was a span of 12 bases. Germline CDR1 is MNHEY and CDR2 is SMNVEV (reference sequence). Here the CDR3 DNA reads TGTGCCAGCAGTTTAAGGGATAGGGGGGAAAAACTGTTTTTT. Amino acids: CASSLRDRGEKLFF.

This clone was seen a handful of times. This rearrangement joins TRBV27 to TRBJ1-6, with D perhaps TRBD1 (5 bases). Germline V gives CDR1 MNHEY, CDR2 SMNVEV (reference sequence). V lost 3 bases and J 5 bases, leaving 8 bases between the germline ends. The CDR3 spans 14 residues. This CDR3 reads CASSFRANNSPLHF. Here the CDR3 DNA reads TGTGCCAGCAGTTTCAGGGCCAATAATTCACCCCTCCACTTT.

This chain uses TRBV6-5 with TRBJ2-7; 9 bases agree with TRBD1. The CDR3 is made up of 13 amino acids. CDR1 and CDR2 from the germline V gene are MNHEY and SVGAGI. With 8 bases clipped from V and 3 bases from J, the junction kept 5 bases outside the gene matches. CDR3 nucleotides: TGTGCCAGCGCGGGACAGGGATACTACGAGCAGTACTTC. This sequence encodes CASAGQGYYEQYF.

This chain uses TRBV19 with TRBJ1-5, with a tentative D call TRBD1 (6 bases). Germline V gene data show CDR1 as LNHDA and CDR2 as SQIVND (reference sequence). The CDR3 has 14 residues. V was clipped by 5 bases and J by 5 bases, with 13 bases between them. The DNA of the CDR3 is TGTGCCAGTAGTTTCGACAGGTCTTATCAGCCCCAGCATTTT. This translates into CASSFDRSYQPQHF.

The chain uses TRBV5-4 and TRBJ1-2; a possible D gene is TRBD1 (6 bases). Trimming took 2 bases from V and 6 from J, leaving 14 bases between them. The CDR3 runs to 14 residues. Germline CDR1 reads SGHNT; CDR2 reads YYREEE (reference sequence). CDR3 sequence (DNA): TGTGCCAGCAGCTTCCTCCAGGGGAATCATGGCTACACCTTC. Its protein is CASSFLQGNHGYTF.